Each of the 26 T cell receptor beta chains below was sequenced from the same sample in a study of beta chain features in type 1 diabetes. The authors reverse transcribed all of the isolated RNA, so sequencing captured expressed TCRB transcripts. Clones were sequenced by immunoSEQ multiplex PCR, and TCRdb holds only the in-frame ones, with some missing. The data hold over 350,000 clones, with about 16% observed a single time. The sequenced material came from naive CD4+ T cells from blood. The receptors were sampled from a woman aged 18-35 years in good health.

This clone was seen a few times. The gene calls are TRBV6-4 and TRBJ2-1; 7 nucleotides agree with TRBD2. The CDR3 covers 15 residues. Per germline, CDR1 MRHNA and CDR2 SNTAGT. Trimming at V came to 3 bases and at J to 10 bases, leaving 12 bases not matched to a gene. The CDR3 spells CASSDPSGPSGEQFF. As DNA, the CDR3 is TGTGCCAGCAGTGATCCTAGCGGTCCCTCAGGGGAGCAGTTCTTC.

This clone has more than one count but fewer than ten. The V and J genes are TRBV29-1 and TRBJ1-2, with TRBD1 as a possible D gene (6 bases). Germline V gives CDR1 SQVTM, CDR2 ANQGSEA. The ends were cut back, 7 bases at V and 4 bases at J, with 13 bases in the middle. The CDR3 length is 12 residues. The CDR3 bases are TGCAGCGCCACAGGGCAGGCCTATGGCTACACCTTC. This translates into CSATGQAYGYTF.

This clone appeared a few times. The gene calls are TRBV6-1 and TRBJ2-5; 8 bases match TRBD2. Germline V lookup: CDR1 MNHNS, CDR2 SASEGT. Trimming at V came to 8 bases and at J to 4 bases, leaving 9 bases not matched to a gene. CDR3 length: 14 residues. The CDR3 sequence: CASSPRGGGETQYF. The DNA of the CDR3 is TGTGCCAGCTCCCCCCGGGGGGGCGGAGAGACCCAGTACTTC.

The rearrangement uses TRBV27 and TRBJ1-1; no reliable D call. The CDR3 length is 13 residues. The V and J ends lost 2 bases and 0 bases respectively, with 4 bases between them. From germline, CDR1 is MNHEY and CDR2 SMNVEV (reference sequence). The CDR3 reads CASSLGLNTEAFF. The CDR3 nucleotides read TGTGCCAGCAGTTTAGGGCTGAACACTGAAGCTTTCTTT.

In this sample, this clone turned up a few times. The rearrangement links TRBV10-3 to TRBJ2-7; D unresolved. The CDR3 has 15 residues. Per the germline V gene, CDR1 is ENHRY and CDR2 is SYGVKD. V dropped 3 bases and J dropped 0 bases, with 12 bases sitting between them. CDR3 nucleotides: TGTGCCATCAGTGAACAGCCTTTAAGCTCCTACGAGCAGTACTTC. Translating gives CAISEQPLSSYEQYF.

This clone was picked up a small number of times. This CDR3 is CASSHCTGGNTEAFF. DNA of the CDR3: TGCGCCAGCAGTCATTGCACAGGGGGCAACACTGAAGCTTTCTTT. The genes are TRBV23-1 and TRBJ1-1, with 9 bases identical to TRBD1. TRBV23-1 falls under the ORF class, with uncertain function. This CDR3 is built from 15 residues. Trimming at V came to 3 bases and at J to 2 bases, leaving 4 bases not matched to a gene.

In this sample, this clone turned up a few times. The sample holds other DNA sequences that translate to the same CDR3. This rearrangement joins TRBV30 to TRBJ2-5; 7 bases fit TRBD2. The CDR3 loop spans 13 amino acids. Trimming took 1 base from V and 2 from J; bases not matched to a gene: 1. The germline gives CDR1 GTSNPN, CDR2 SVGIG (reference sequence). The CDR3 DNA reads as TGTGCCTGGAGTGGGGGACTACAAGAGACCCAGTACTTC. It codes for CAWSGGLQETQYF.

This clone was seen more than once but under ten times. The chain joins TRBV7-9 to TRBJ1-1, with TRBD1 matching 7 bases. J was trimmed by 10 bases and V by 4 bases; bases with no gene match: 6. This CDR3 is 12 amino acids long. CDR1 and CDR2 from the germline V gene are SEHNR and FQNEAQ (reference sequence). The CDR3 DNA follows: TGTGCCAGCAGCTCCGGAGGGGGCGCAGCTTTCTTT. As protein: CASSSGGGAAFF.

The V and J genes are TRBV5-1 and TRBJ2-2; 8 bases line up with TRBD2. Germline assignment: CDR1 SGHRS and CDR2 YFSETQ. The CDR3 totals 14 residues. V lost 3 bases, J lost 6 bases, and 4 bases stayed unmatched. CDR3 nucleotides: TGCGCCAGCAGCTGGGGACTAGATCCCGGGGAGCTGTTTTTT. Protein: CASSWGLDPGELFF.

This clone turned up a few times. The CDR3 spells CAWSPGLAGYNEQFF. Here the CDR3 DNA reads TGTGCCTGGAGCCCGGGACTAGCGGGATACAATGAGCAGTTCTTC. The chain links TRBV30 to TRBJ2-1; the match to TRBD2 covers 13 bases. Unmatched junction bases numbered 3, after V lost 3 bases and J lost 4 bases. Germline CDR1 reads GTSNPN; CDR2 reads SVGIG (reference sequence). The CDR3 is made up of 15 amino acids.

This clone came up a few times. The chain links TRBV14 to TRBJ1-1; 12 bases agree with TRBD1. After removal of 4 bases from V and 4 bases from J, the junction contained 4 bases not matched to a gene. The CDR3 contains 15 residues. Germline V gene data show CDR1 as SGHDN and CDR2 as FVKESK. CDR3 DNA sequence: TGTGCCAGCAGCCTCGGGACAGGGGGCACCACTGAAGCTTTCTTT. Encoded protein: CASSLGTGGTTEAFF.

This clone showed up just a few times. The V gene is TRBV6-1, the J gene TRBJ1-1, with a possible D match to TRBD1 (5 bases). Germline CDR1 reads MNHNS; CDR2 reads SASEGT. V lost 0 bases to trimming and J lost 5 bases, with 13 bases between them. The CDR3 runs to 15 residues. The CDR3 DNA reads TGTGCCAGCAGTGAAGCAGTTGGGGGGGGAACTGAAGCTTTCTTT. Its protein product is CASSEAVGGGTEAFF.

The chain is built from TRBV20-1 and TRBJ2-1; possibly TRBD1 for D (6 bases). The germline V gene encodes CDR1 DFQATT and CDR2 SNEGSKA (reference sequence). The CDR3 extends over 11 amino acids. The V end lost 5 bases, the J end lost 9 bases, and 11 bases lay between the germline ends. This CDR3 is CSADSGVEQFF. The CDR3 bases are TGCAGTGCTGATTCAGGGGTTGAGCAGTTCTTC.

V and J are TRBV30 and TRBJ2-6, with a possible D match to TRBD1 (5 bases). The V gene's germline CDR1 is GTSNPN and CDR2 SVGIG (reference sequence). The CDR3 runs 17 residues. Trimming removed 1 base at V and 2 bases at J, with 15 bases between. CDR3 sequence reads: CAWSGQPLVPGANVLTF. As DNA, the CDR3 is TGTGCCTGGAGTGGACAGCCCCTAGTCCCTGGGGCCAACGTCCTGACTTTC. Supplemented by reference TRBV30 and TRBJ2-6, the full variable domain reads SQTIHQWPATLVQPVGSPLSLECTVEGTSNPNLYWYRQAAGRGLQLLFYSVGIGQISSEVPQNLSASRPQDRQFILSSKKLLLSDSGFYLCAWSGQPLVPGANVLTFGAGSRLTVL.

The chain couples TRBV7-2 to TRBJ2-3; D might be TRBD2 (6 bases). CDR1 is SGHTA, CDR2 FQGNSA, per germline. The CDR3 has 14 amino acids. V shed 3 bases and J shed 6 bases, with 13 bases lying between them. CDR3 residues: CASSLTRGSDTQYF. CDR3 DNA: TGTGCCAGCAGCTTGACTAGGGGATCGGATACGCAGTATTTT.

This clone was seen more than once but under ten times. The chain has TRBV19 and TRBJ2-5; TRBD1 is a possible D gene (6 bases). This CDR3 contains 15 residues. V shed 7 bases and J shed 2 bases, with 17 bases lying between them. CDR1 is LNHDA, CDR2 SQIVND, per germline (reference sequence). CDR3 in amino acids: CASTPSTGPQETQYF. CDR3 DNA: TGTGCCAGTACCCCTTCTACAGGGCCACAAGAGACCCAGTACTTC.

This clone has just a few counts. The chain couples TRBV15 to TRBJ2-7, with D possibly being TRBD2 (5 bases). The length of the CDR3 is 13 residues. Trimming shortened V by 3 bases and J by 3 bases, and 9 bases separated the two germline ends. In germline, CDR1 is LNHNV, CDR2 YYDKDF (reference sequence). DNA for the CDR3: TGTGCCACCAGCAGGTCGGGAAACTACGAGCAGTACTTC. Translation gives CATSRSGNYEQYF.

This clone was counted only a few times. The chain links TRBV5-1 to TRBJ2-7; TRBD1 agrees at 9 bases. Germline assignment: CDR1 SGHRS and CDR2 YFSETQ. The J segment lost 2 bases and the V segment lost 3 bases, leaving 6 bases of the junction unmatched. The CDR3 runs 15 residues. The CDR3 nucleotides read TGCGCCAGCAGCTCCCGGGACAGGGCTACCTACGAGCAGTACTTC. Its protein is CASSSRDRATYEQYF.

In this sample, this clone turned up a few times. The chain employs TRBV6-6 and TRBJ2-7; 7 bases line up with TRBD1. The V gene end was trimmed by 10 bases and the J gene end by 1 base; junction bases not matched to a gene: 4. The germline gives CDR1 MNHNY, CDR2 SVGAGI (reference sequence). CDR3 length: 12 amino acids. As DNA, the CDR3 is TGTGCCACTGGGGGACAGTCCTACGAGCAGTACTTC. It specifies CATGGQSYEQYF.

CDR3 region: CAWVAHGTGGQPQHF. The CDR3, as DNA: TGTGCCTGGGTAGCCCACGGGACAGGGGGTCAGCCCCAGCATTTT. The V call is TRBV30, the J call TRBJ1-5; 11 nucleotides align to TRBD1. The CDR3 is 15 residues long. Germline V gives CDR1 GTSNPN, CDR2 SVGIG (reference sequence). V trimming: 5 bases; J trimming: 6 bases; junction bases outside the gene matches: 9.

The chain recombines TRBV20-1 with TRBJ2-5; 7 bases fit TRBD2. V lost 8 bases, J lost 4 bases, and 4 bases stayed unmatched. There are 11 residues in the CDR3. Germline V gene sequence: CDR1 DFQATT, CDR2 SNEGSKA (reference sequence). DNA of the CDR3: TGCAGTCCATGGGGGGGAGAGACCCAGTACTTC. Translated, it gives CSPWGGETQYF.

This clone was found a few times. The rearrangement uses TRBV9 and TRBJ1-5; D call uncertain. The V and J ends lost 3 bases and 3 bases respectively, with 7 bases between them. Germline values: CDR1 SGDLS, CDR2 YYNGEE. This CDR3 comprises 13 residues. This CDR3 is CASSATVNQPQHF. The CDR3 DNA sequence: TGTGCCAGCAGCGCAACAGTCAATCAGCCCCAGCATTTT.

This clone was seen only a few times. This chain links TRBV28 with TRBJ2-5; possible D gene TRBD2, 5 bases. CDR3 size: 11 residues. Germline V gene data show CDR1 as MDHEN and CDR2 as SYDVKM. Trimming shortened V by 5 bases and J by 7 bases, and 8 bases separated the two germline ends. In nucleotides, the CDR3 is TGTGCCAGCAGTCCGGCGGGGACCCAGTACTTC. Protein sequence: CASSPAGTQYF. Based on the CDR3 plus reference TRBV28 and TRBJ2-5, the full variable domain is DVKVTQSSRYLVKRTGEKVFLECVQDMDHENMFWYRQDPGLGLRLIYFSYDVKMKEKGDIPEGYSVSREKKERFSLILESASTNQTSMYLCASSPAGTQYFGPGTRLLVL.

In this sample, this clone turned up a few times. This sequence joins TRBV29-1 and TRBJ2-5; D possibly corresponds to TRBD1 (5 bases). The CDR3 extends over 14 amino acids. V was cut by 3 bases and J by 1 base, with 12 bases left in between. CDR1 and CDR2 from the germline V gene are SQVTM and ANQGSEA. CDR3 nucleotide sequence: TGCAGCGTTGACCTTACAGGCGTCCAAGAGACCCAGTACTTC. This encodes CSVDLTGVQETQYF.

This clone turned up a few times. The DNA for the CDR3 is TGTGCCAGCAGCCCTAGCGGGAGAACCTACAATGAGCAGTTCTTC. This encodes CASSPSGRTYNEQFF. The chain couples TRBV11-3 to TRBJ2-1; 10 bases are a match to TRBD2. V was clipped by 5 bases and J by 2 bases; unmatched bases: 3. The germline gives CDR1 SGHNT, CDR2 YENEEA. CDR3 size: 15 residues.

In this sample, this clone turned up a few times. In nucleotides, the CDR3 is TGTGCCAGCACTAGCGGGAACACAGATACGCAGTATTTT. Translation: CASTSGNTDTQYF. The chain recombines TRBV5-4 with TRBJ2-3; TRBD2 agrees at 9 bases. CDR3 size: 13 residues. V shed 6 bases and J 2 bases; nucleotides not matched to a gene: 1. CDR1 SGHNT and CDR2 YYREEE come from the germline V gene (reference sequence).